The source of this T cell receptor beta chain is a study of breast tumors, draining lymph nodes, adjacent tissues. Study-wide results and caveats: Tumor TCR diversity was below lymph nodes but above nontumor tissue. Findings are consistent with lymph node origin and intratumoral expansion of most tumor T cells. Data only fit, rather than demonstrated, lymph node origin of most tumor T cells. Luminal-like breast cancer showed significantly higher tumor–nontumor repertoire similarity than basal-like.

Germline lookup yields CDR1 LNHNV and CDR2 YYDKDF (reference sequence). Trimming removed 1 base at V and 3 bases at J, with 15 bases between. The CDR3 is 16 residues long. This clonotype was counted at least ten times. Its antigen is unidentified. TCRdb itself ran the multiplex PCR reads through MiXCR, one entry per CDR3 protein. The sample shows about 200,000 distinct CDR3 sequences, about 32% of them seen only once. The lymph nodes were axillary draining lymph nodes from breast cancer patients. Specimen: axillary lymph node tissue. The chain recombines TRBV15 with TRBJ2-5, with D possibly TRBD1 on 5 matching bases. The receptor was isolated from a female donor with breast cancer. Some clones in this sample may be carry-over from other donors' samples. The CDR3 DNA sequence: TGTGCCACCAGCAGAGCGGGCGTCCAAGGGGAAGAGACCCAGTACTTC. It yields the protein CATSRAGVQGEETQYF.